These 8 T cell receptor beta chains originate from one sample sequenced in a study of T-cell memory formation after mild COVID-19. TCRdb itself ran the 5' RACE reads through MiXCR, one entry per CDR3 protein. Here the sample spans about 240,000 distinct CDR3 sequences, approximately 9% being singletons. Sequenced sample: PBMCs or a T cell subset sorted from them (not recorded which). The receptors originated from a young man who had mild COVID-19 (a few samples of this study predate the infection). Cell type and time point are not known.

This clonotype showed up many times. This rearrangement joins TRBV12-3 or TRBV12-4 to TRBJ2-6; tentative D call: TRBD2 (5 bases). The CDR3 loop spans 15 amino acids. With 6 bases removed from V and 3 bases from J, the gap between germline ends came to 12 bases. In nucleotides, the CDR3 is TGTGCCAGCAGATTGTCGGGGAATGGGGCCAACGTCCTGACTTTC. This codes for CASRLSGNGANVLTF.

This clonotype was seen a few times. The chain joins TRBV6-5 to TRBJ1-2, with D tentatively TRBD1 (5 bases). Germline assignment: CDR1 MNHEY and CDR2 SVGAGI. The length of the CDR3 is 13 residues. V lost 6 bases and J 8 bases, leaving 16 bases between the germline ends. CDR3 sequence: CASREGPSGGYTF. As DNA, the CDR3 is TGTGCCAGCAGAGAGGGACCATCGGGAGGCTACACCTTC.

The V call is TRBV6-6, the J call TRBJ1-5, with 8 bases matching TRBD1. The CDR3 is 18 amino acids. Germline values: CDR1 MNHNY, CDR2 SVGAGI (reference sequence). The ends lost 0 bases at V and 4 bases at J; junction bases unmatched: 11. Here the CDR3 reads CASSYSRGRESRNQPQHF. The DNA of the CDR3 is TGTGCCAGCAGTTACTCCAGGGGGCGGGAGTCACGGAATCAGCCCCAGCATTTT.

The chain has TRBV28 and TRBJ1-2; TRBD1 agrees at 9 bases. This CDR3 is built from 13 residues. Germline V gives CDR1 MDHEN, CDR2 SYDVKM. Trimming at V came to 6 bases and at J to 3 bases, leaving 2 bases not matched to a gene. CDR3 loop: CASRTGGHYGYTF. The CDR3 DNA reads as TGTGCCAGCAGAACAGGGGGCCACTATGGCTACACCTTC.

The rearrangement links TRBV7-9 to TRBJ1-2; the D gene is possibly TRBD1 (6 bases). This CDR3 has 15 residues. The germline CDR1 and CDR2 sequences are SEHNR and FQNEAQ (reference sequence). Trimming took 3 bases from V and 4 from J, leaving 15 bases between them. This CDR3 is CASSFGDNFPYGYTF. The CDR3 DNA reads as TGTGCCAGCAGCTTCGGGGACAACTTCCCCTATGGCTACACCTTC.

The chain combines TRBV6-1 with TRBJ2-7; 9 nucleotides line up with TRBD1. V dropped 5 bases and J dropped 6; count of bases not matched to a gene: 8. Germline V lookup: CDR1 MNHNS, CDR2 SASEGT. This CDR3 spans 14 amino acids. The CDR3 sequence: CASSSRDRVGEQYF. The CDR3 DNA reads TGTGCCAGCAGTTCCCGGGACAGGGTCGGCGAGCAGTACTTC.

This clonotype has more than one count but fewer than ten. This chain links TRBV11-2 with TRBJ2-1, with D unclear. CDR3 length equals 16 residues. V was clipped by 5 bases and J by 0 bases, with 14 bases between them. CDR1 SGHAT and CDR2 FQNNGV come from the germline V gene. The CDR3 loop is CASSEPPATSYNEQFF. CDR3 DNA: TGTGCCAGCAGCGAACCCCCGGCCACCTCCTACAATGAGCAGTTCTTC.

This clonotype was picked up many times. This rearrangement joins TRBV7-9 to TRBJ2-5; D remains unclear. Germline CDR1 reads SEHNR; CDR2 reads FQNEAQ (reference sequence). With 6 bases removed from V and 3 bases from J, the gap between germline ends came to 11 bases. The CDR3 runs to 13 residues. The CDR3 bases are TGTGCCAGCAGGGAACACTTAGAAGAGACCCAGTACTTC. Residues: CASREHLEETQYF.